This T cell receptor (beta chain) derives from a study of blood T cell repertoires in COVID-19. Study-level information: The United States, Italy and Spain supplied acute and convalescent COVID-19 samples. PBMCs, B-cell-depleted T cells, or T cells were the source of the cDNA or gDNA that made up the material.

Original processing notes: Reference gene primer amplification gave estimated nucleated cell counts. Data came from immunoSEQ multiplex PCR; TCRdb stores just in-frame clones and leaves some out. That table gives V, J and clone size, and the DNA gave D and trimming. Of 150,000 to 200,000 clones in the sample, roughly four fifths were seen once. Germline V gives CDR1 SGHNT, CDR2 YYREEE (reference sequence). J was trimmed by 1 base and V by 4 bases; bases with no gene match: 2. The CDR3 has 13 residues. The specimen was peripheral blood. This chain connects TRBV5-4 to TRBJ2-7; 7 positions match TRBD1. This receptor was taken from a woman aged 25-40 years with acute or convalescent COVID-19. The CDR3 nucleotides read TGTGCCAGCAGCCTGGGACAGTCCTACGAGCAGTACTTC. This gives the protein CASSLGQSYEQYF.